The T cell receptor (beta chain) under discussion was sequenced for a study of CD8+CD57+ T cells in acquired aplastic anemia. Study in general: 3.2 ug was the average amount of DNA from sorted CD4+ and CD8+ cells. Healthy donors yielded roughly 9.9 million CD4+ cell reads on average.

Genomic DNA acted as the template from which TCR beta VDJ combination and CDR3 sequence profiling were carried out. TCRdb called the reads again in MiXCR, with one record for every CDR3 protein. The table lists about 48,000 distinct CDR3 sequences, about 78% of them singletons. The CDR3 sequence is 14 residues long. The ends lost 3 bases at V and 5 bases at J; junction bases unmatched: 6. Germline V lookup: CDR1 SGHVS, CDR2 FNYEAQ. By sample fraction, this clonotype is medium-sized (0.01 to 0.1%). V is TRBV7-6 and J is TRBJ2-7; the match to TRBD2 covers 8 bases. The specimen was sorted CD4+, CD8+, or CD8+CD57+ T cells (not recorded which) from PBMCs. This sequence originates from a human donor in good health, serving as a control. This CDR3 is CASSLAGGLDEQYF. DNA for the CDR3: TGTGCCAGCAGCTTGGCGGGGGGACTTGACGAGCAGTACTTC.